A selection of T cell receptor beta chains follows, all from one sample in a study of T cells in Graves' hyperthyroidism and ophthalmopathy. TCRdb itself ran the multiplex PCR reads through MiXCR, one entry per CDR3 protein. The sample has more than 300,000 distinct CDR3 sequences; about a sixth are singletons. Specimen: blood. Receptors originate from a woman aged 30 to 39 with Graves' hyperthyroidism that later progressed to Graves' ophthalmopathy. Both conserved end residues are part of each CDR3. The D gene is left open where the match is weak. A row's size may be missing; if present it is once, few, many or a size class.

d_call	clone_size	v_call	j_call	cdr3_nt	cdr3_aa
.	many	TRBV18	TRBJ1-5	TGTGCCAGCTCACCACCATTCGGGGATCAGCCCCAGCATTTT	CASSPPFGDQPQHF
TRBD2	many	TRBV6-1	TRBJ2-1	TGTGCCAGCAGCGATTTAATAGCGGGAGCATCTAATGAGCAGTTCTTC	CASSDLIAGASNEQFF
TRBD1	many	TRBV24-1	TRBJ1-5	TGTGCCACCAGTGATTCCGGACAGGGGGCTGGTCAGCCCCAGCATTTT	CATSDSGQGAGQPQHF
TRBD2	many	TRBV3-1	TRBJ2-2	TGTGCCAGCAGCCAGGCGGGACTAGCGAGGACCGGGGAGCTGTTTTTT	CASSQAGLARTGELFF
.	many	TRBV29-1	TRBJ2-1	TGCAGCGTTGTAAGGCCGGCTGAGCAGTTCTTC	CSVVRPAEQFF
.	.	TRBV29-1	TRBJ2-1	TGCAGCGTTGAAGATCGCTCTTATGAGCAGTTCTTC	CSVEDRSYEQFF
TRBD2	many	TRBV27	TRBJ2-7	TGTGCCAGCCGGAAGGGACGGCCCACTAGCGGGATCTACTACGAGCAGTACTTC	CASRKGRPTSGIYYEQYF
TRBD1	many	TRBV19	TRBJ2-2	TGTGCCAGTAAGGGGGCGGCAGGGGACACCGGGGAGCTGTTTTTT	CASKGAAGDTGELFF
.	many	TRBV28	TRBJ1-1	TGTGCCAGCTATGATCCCCGAGGCACCTCGAACACTGAAGCTTTCTTT	CASYDPRGTSNTEAFF
.	many	TRBV4-1	TRBJ1-6	TGCGCCAGCAGCCAAGATCGAGGAGGGGATAATTCACCCCTCCACTTT	CASSQDRGGDNSPLHF
TRBD1	.	TRBV7-6	TRBJ1-1	TGTGCCAGCAGCCGCCTGACAGGGAGGGACACTGAAGCTTTCTTT	CASSRLTGRDTEAFF
.	once	TRBV28	TRBJ1-2	TGTGCCAGCAGTCCTCCCCTCGGGAGGGGCCGTGGCTACACCTTC	CASSPPLGRGRGYTF
TRBD2	many	TRBV6-1	TRBJ2-1	TGTGCCAGCCGACTAGCGGGGGACTCCTACAATGAGCAGTTCTTC	CASRLAGDSYNEQFF
TRBD1	many	TRBV2	TRBJ1-1	TGTGCCAGCATTAACAGGGGATTCGACACTGAAGCTTTCTTT	CASINRGFDTEAFF
TRBD1	many	TRBV20-1	TRBJ2-1	TGCAGTGCTTACGGGACAGGGGGCAATGAGCAGTTCTTC	CSAYGTGGNEQFF
TRBD2	many	TRBV15	TRBJ2-7	TGTGCCACCAGCAGTGTCGGGAGGGCCCCATACGAGCAGTACTTC	CATSSVGRAPYEQYF
TRBD2	few	TRBV7-9	TRBJ2-3	TGTGCCAGCAGCCGTATGTGGACTAGCGGATATACAGATACGCAGTATTTT	CASSRMWTSGYTDTQYF
.	many	TRBV6-1	TRBJ1-5	TGTGCCAGCAGTGGGGGGGGGGGACGGATCCTCAATCAGCCCCAGCATTTT	CASSGGGGRILNQPQHF
TRBD1	many	TRBV12-3/TRBV12-4	TRBJ1-3	TGTGCCAGCAAGCAGGGGGCTGGAAACACCATATATTTT	CASKQGAGNTIYF
.	many	TRBV2	TRBJ2-1	TGTGCCAGCAGTGCGTCACTAGGGGGCAATGAGCAGTTCTTC	CASSASLGGNEQFF
TRBD2	many	TRBV6-1	TRBJ2-1	TGTGCCAGCAGGATGGTGGGACTAGCGGGAAACAATGAGCAGTTCTTC	CASRMVGLAGNNEQFF
.	once	TRBV12-3/TRBV12-4	TRBJ2-7	TGTGCCAGCAGCAGGGCACCCTACGAGCAGTACTTC	CASSRAPYEQYF
.	few	TRBV6-1	TRBJ2-7	TGTGCCAGCAGCGCCTTATACGGTCTGATCGAGCAGTACTTC	CASSALYGLIEQYF
.	many	TRBV6-1	TRBJ2-7	TGTGCCAGCAGTGAAGTTTTAACCCTCGGGGACGAGCAGTACTTC	CASSEVLTLGDEQYF
TRBD1	few	TRBV6-1	TRBJ2-2	TGTGCCAGCAGGGTCCTTGGACAGGGTATCACCGGGGAGCTGTTTTTT	CASRVLGQGITGELFF
.	many	TRBV2	TRBJ2-6	TGTGCCAGCAGTGAAGGTTTCCTCTCTGGGGCCAACGTCCTGACTTTC	CASSEGFLSGANVLTF
TRBD2	few	TRBV6-1	TRBJ2-3	TGTGCCAGCAGTGAAGCTGTGACTAGCGAGACGGTGGATACGCAGTATTTT	CASSEAVTSETVDTQYF
.	many	TRBV6-4	TRBJ2-1	TGTGCCAGCAGTGACTCTAGCGGCTCCTACAATGAGCAGTTCTTC	CASSDSSGSYNEQFF
.	few	TRBV28	TRBJ2-1	TGTGCCAGCAGTTTCGCCGAAGGGTTAAGCTCCTACAATGAGCAGTTCTTC	CASSFAEGLSSYNEQFF
.	many	TRBV7-9	TRBJ2-2	TGTGCCAGCAGCGCCCAGGCAGGAGGGGCCTACACCGGGGAGCTGTTTTTT	CASSAQAGGAYTGELFF
.	few	TRBV2	TRBJ2-7	TGTGCCAGCTTGGACGAGTACGAGCAGTACTTC	CASLDEYEQYF
.	many	TRBV24-1	TRBJ2-7	TGTGCCACCAGTGCCCCCCCCTCCTACGAGCAGTACTTC	CATSAPPSYEQYF
TRBD1	.	TRBV30	TRBJ1-6	TGTGCCTGGGCCACGGACAGGGGTAGTTCACCCCTCCACTTT	CAWATDRGSSPLHF
.	many	TRBV7-2	TRBJ2-7	TGTGCCAGCAGTTCAGACACGGGTTCCTACGAGCAGTACTTC	CASSSDTGSYEQYF
.	many	TRBV7-8	TRBJ1-5	TGTGCCAGCAGCTTAGCAGGATCTAATCAGCCCCAGCATTTT	CASSLAGSNQPQHF
.	many	TRBV24-1	TRBJ2-2	TGTGCCACCAGTGATACAGGAATGAACACCGGGGAGCTGTTTTTT	CATSDTGMNTGELFF
TRBD1	many	TRBV5-1	TRBJ1-1	TGCGCCAGCAGCTTGTCGGGGACAGGGAACACTGAAGCTTTCTTT	CASSLSGTGNTEAFF
.	many	TRBV18	TRBJ1-5	TGTGCCGACACCGGAATTGGCAATCAGCCCCAGCATTTT	CADTGIGNQPQHF
.	.	TRBV4-2	TRBJ1-3	TGTGCCAGCAGCCAAGAAAGATGGCACCGTGGAAACACCATATATTTT	CASSQERWHRGNTIYF
.	many	TRBV27	TRBJ1-1	TGTGCCAGCAGTTTATCGTTAGGCGGGGACACTGAAGCTTTCTTT	CASSLSLGGDTEAFF
TRBD1	many	TRBV12-3/TRBV12-4	TRBJ1-4	TGTGCCAGCAGTTCACGGACAGGGGGTAATGAAAAACTGTTTTTT	CASSSRTGGNEKLFF
TRBD2	many	TRBV20-1	TRBJ2-7	TGCAGTGCTAGATTTCCGGGACTAGCGGGAGGCGGGGAGCAGTACTTC	CSARFPGLAGGGEQYF
TRBD2	few	TRBV7-9	TRBJ2-3	TGTGCCAGCAGCCGCCCGGCGGGGGACACAGATACGCAGTATTTT	CASSRPAGDTDTQYF
.	.	TRBV7-8	TRBJ1-1	TGTGCCAGCAGCTTATACAGCCGCACTGAAGCTTTCTTT	CASSLYSRTEAFF
.	many	TRBV2	TRBJ2-7	TGTGCCAGCAGCGTCCCCGAGGTCGAGCAGTACTTC	CASSVPEVEQYF
.	.	TRBV3-1	TRBJ2-2	TGTGCCAGCACCCCAAGTCTAGCAAACACCGGGGAGCTGTTTTTT	CASTPSLANTGELFF
.	few	TRBV7-9	TRBJ1-1	TGTGCCAGCAGCCCCGATGAGGGGTCCGACACTGAAGCTTTCTTT	CASSPDEGSDTEAFF
TRBD1	.	TRBV5-6	TRBJ2-6	TGTGCCAGCAGCCCGCGGGACAGGGTTTCGGGGGCCAACGTCCTGACTTTC	CASSPRDRVSGANVLTF
.	many	TRBV20-1	TRBJ1-4	TGCAGTGCCCCACTCGACGGGGGATCTAATGAAAAACTGTTTTTT	CSAPLDGGSNEKLFF
TRBD2	few	TRBV12-3/TRBV12-4	TRBJ2-1	TGTGCCAGCAGTTCTAGCGGGAGTCCGGATGAGCAGTTCTTC	CASSSSGSPDEQFF
TRBD1	many	TRBV12-5	TRBJ1-2	TGTGCTAGTGCTTCAAGGGACAGCTATGGCTACACCTTC	CASASRDSYGYTF
TRBD1	.	TRBV15	TRBJ2-2	TGTGCCACCAGCGGCGTCCGGGACAGCGGGGAGCTGTTTTTT	CATSGVRDSGELFF